The 17 T cell receptor beta chains listed next were all sequenced from one sample in a study of OX40 agonist ivuxolimab in advanced cancers. Clones were sequenced by immunoSEQ multiplex PCR, and TCRdb holds only the in-frame ones, with some missing. The table records 70,000 or so clones, around 91% of them present only once. The sample was CD4+ or CD8+ T cells sorted from blood, taken in a trial of the OX40 agonist ivuxolimab. The receptors stem from an adult with an advanced solid tumor such as melanoma, head and neck, liver or kidney cancer.

The rearrangement joins TRBV5-5 to TRBJ2-1; TRBD1 matches 7 bases. J was trimmed by 8 bases and V by 6 bases; bases with no gene match: 8. This CDR3 has 13 residues. The germline V gene encodes CDR1 SGHKS and CDR2 YYEKEE (reference sequence). In nucleotides, the CDR3 is TGTGCCAGCACCCCGACAGGGATCGATGAGCAGTTCTTC. Amino acids: CASTPTGIDEQFF.

V usage is TRBV6-5 and J usage is TRBJ2-3, with TRBD2 matching 7 bases. V shed 6 bases and J 2 bases; nucleotides not matched to a gene: 5. This CDR3 spans 14 amino acids. Germline lookup yields CDR1 MNHEY and CDR2 SVGAGI. The CDR3 region is CASRGGRDTDTQYF. The CDR3 DNA follows: TGTGCCAGCAGGGGGGGGAGGGACACAGATACGCAGTATTTT.

The chain links TRBV2 to TRBJ1-2; D ambiguous. Germline V CDR1 and CDR2: SNHLY, FYNNEI. Trimming took 6 bases from V and 3 from J, leaving 8 bases between them. The CDR3 is 12 amino acids. The CDR3 spells CASSNIDYGYTF. CDR3 sequence (DNA): TGTGCCAGCAGCAACATCGACTATGGCTACACCTTC.

The chain combines TRBV4-2 with TRBJ1-1, with D perhaps matching TRBD1 (6 bases). The CDR3 is 15 residues long. The V end lost 3 bases, the J end lost 4 bases, and 15 bases lay between the germline ends. From germline, CDR1 is LGHNA and CDR2 YNFKEQ. Here the CDR3 DNA reads TGTGCCAGCAGCCACGTACAGGGTAGGCCCACTGAAGCTTTCTTT. It is translated as CASSHVQGRPTEAFF.

The V call is TRBV6-5, the J call TRBJ1-6; D is uncertain. Trimming left V 4 bases short and J 8 bases short, with 9 bases between. The CDR3 extends over 13 amino acids. In germline, CDR1 is MNHEY, CDR2 SVGAGI. The CDR3: CASSSGGYSPLHF. The CDR3 bases are TGTGCCAGCAGTTCTGGCGGGTATTCACCCCTCCACTTT.

The rearrangement joins TRBV27 to TRBJ1-5; the match to TRBD1 covers 9 bases. The ends lost 4 bases at V and 3 bases at J; junction bases unmatched: 4. The CDR3 sequence is 15 residues long. In germline, CDR1 is MNHEY, CDR2 SMNVEV (reference sequence). CDR3 in amino acids: CASSSGQGYNQPQHF. CDR3 bases: TGTGCCAGCAGTTCGGGACAGGGTTACAATCAGCCCCAGCATTTT.

The genes are TRBV11-2 and TRBJ2-7; TRBD1 aligns across 7 bases. CDR1 is SGHAT, CDR2 FQNNGV, per germline. V lost 7 bases and J lost 5; bases outside the gene matches: 2. The CDR3 runs 11 residues. The CDR3 sequence is CASTQGDEQYF. The CDR3 bases are TGTGCCAGCACCCAGGGGGACGAGCAGTACTTC.

The gene calls are TRBV11-2 and TRBJ2-3; D not certain. This CDR3 comprises 13 residues. Between the trimmed V and J ends, which lost 2 bases and 6 bases, there was a span of 9 bases. The V gene's germline CDR1 is SGHAT and CDR2 FQNNGV. CDR3 sequence: CASSLNGRDTQYF. The CDR3 DNA follows: TGTGCCAGCAGCTTAAACGGTAGGGATACGCAGTATTTT.

The chain joins TRBV11-2 to TRBJ2-7; TRBD1 might be the D (5 bases). The germline V gene has CDR1 SGHAT and CDR2 FQNNGV. V lost 6 bases and J lost 4, with 10 bases in between. This CDR3 is built from 12 residues. Here the CDR3 DNA reads TGTGCCAGCAGACCCCCAGGGTACGAGCAGTACTTC. Its protein is CASRPPGYEQYF.

The chain combines TRBV10-2 with TRBJ2-1; 9 bases match TRBD2. Germline loops: CDR1 WSHSY, CDR2 SAAADI. CDR3 size: 16 residues. V was clipped by 3 bases and J by 4 bases; unmatched bases: 7. CDR3 sequence (DNA): TGCGCCAGCAGTGAAATGGCGGGAGGGCCATACAATGAGCAGTTCTTC. This sequence encodes CASSEMAGGPYNEQFF.

The rearrangement links TRBV5-1 to TRBJ2-2; 7 nucleotides align to TRBD2. Looked up from germline, CDR1 is SGHRS and CDR2 is YFSETQ. With V trimmed by 2 bases and J by 5 bases, 9 bases remained unmatched. The CDR3 has 16 amino acids. CDR3 sequence (DNA): TGCGCCAGCAGCTTCGGTTCTAGCGGTCGGACCGGGGAGCTGTTTTTT. Its protein is CASSFGSSGRTGELFF.

The chain links TRBV7-9 to TRBJ1-1; no firm D call. V lost 5 bases and J lost 2, with 18 bases in between. Looked up from germline, CDR1 is SEHNR and CDR2 is FQNEAQ (reference sequence). This CDR3 has 16 amino acids. In nucleotides, the CDR3 is TGTGCCAGCAGCCCCGACCCGGGCCGGGGTAACACTGAAGCTTTCTTT. It specifies CASSPDPGRGNTEAFF.

This chain links TRBV27 with TRBJ2-1; 7 positions match TRBD1. The V segment lost 6 bases and the J segment 2 bases; nucleotides outside the gene matches: 4. CDR3 size: 14 residues. Germline lookup yields CDR1 MNHEY and CDR2 SMNVEV (reference sequence). The CDR3 nucleotides read TGTGCCAGCAGCGACAGGGTTGCCTACAATGAGCAGTTCTTC. Amino acid sequence: CASSDRVAYNEQFF.

The chain carries TRBV7-3 and TRBJ2-3; D gene unclear. The V gene lost 5 bases and the J gene lost 0 bases, with 12 bases spanning the gap. CDR1 and CDR2 (germline): SGHTA, FQGTGA. The CDR3 runs to 15 residues. In DNA form, the CDR3 reads TGTGCCAGCAGCCCGACCGGGTCTAGCACAGATACGCAGTATTTT. This sequence encodes CASSPTGSSTDTQYF.

The V call is TRBV2, the J call TRBJ1-3; D is unclear. The germline V gene encodes CDR1 SNHLY and CDR2 FYNNEI. Trimming removed 6 bases at V and 4 bases at J, with 16 bases between. The CDR3 runs to 15 residues. CDR3 DNA sequence: TGTGCCAGCAGCAAAGAGGGAGTTGCCGGAAACACCATATATTTT. Translating it yields CASSKEGVAGNTIYF.

The chain links TRBV6-5 to TRBJ2-6; no definite D call. V was cut by 5 bases and J by 2 bases, with 10 bases left in between. Germline assignment: CDR1 MNHEY and CDR2 SVGAGI. The CDR3 spans 15 residues. The CDR3 DNA reads TGTGCCAGCAGTGCCCTGCGAACTGGGGCCAACGTCCTGACTTTC. Translated: CASSALRTGANVLTF.

The chain uses TRBV2 and TRBJ2-5; possible D gene TRBD2, 6 bases. CDR1 and CDR2 from the germline V gene are SNHLY and FYNNEI. Trimming removed 6 bases from V and 9 bases from J, with 32 bases in between. The CDR3 is 18 residues long. For the CDR3, the DNA is TGTGCCAGCAGCGCTACCTTCCTCCGGGACGGGGGAATAATTCCCCAGTACTTC. This sequence encodes CASSATFLRDGGIIPQYF.